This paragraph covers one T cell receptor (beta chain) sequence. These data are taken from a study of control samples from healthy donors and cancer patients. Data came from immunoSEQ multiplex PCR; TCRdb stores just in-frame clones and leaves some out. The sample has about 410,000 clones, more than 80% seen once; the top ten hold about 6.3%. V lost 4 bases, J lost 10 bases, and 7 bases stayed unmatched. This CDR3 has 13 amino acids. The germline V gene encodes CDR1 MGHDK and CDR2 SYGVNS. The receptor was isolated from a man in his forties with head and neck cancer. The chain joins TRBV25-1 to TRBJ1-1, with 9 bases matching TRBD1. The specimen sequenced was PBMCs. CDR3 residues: CASSASGTGRAFF. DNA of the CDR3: TGTGCCAGCAGTGCCTCCGGGACAGGGCGAGCTTTCTTT.